This T cell receptor (beta chain) was observed in a study of cytomegalovirus exposure and HLA in healthy donors. The CDR3 has 13 residues. Trimming cost V 5 bases and J 6 bases, with 14 bases left between them. Germline assignment: CDR1 GTSNPN and CDR2 SVGIG (reference sequence). Regarding this clone: Its cognate antigen is unknown.

Study observations and caveats: Despite most TCR sequences being rare, some public TCRs occurred in many donors. In a later analysis, TCR association rates varied by HLA locus: DRB1 most, HLA-C fewest.

Vbeta (60) and Jbeta (13) primers were used in the PCR. Generated by immunoSEQ multiplex PCR, the TCRdb table keeps only in-frame clones and is missing some. This table lists some 75,000 clones. V usage is TRBV30 and J usage is TRBJ1-5, with D perhaps matching TRBD1 (6 bases). Sequenced: PBMCs. The TCR originated in a boy aged 5 to 17 in good health and CMV-seronegative. CDR3 region: CAWSLGGGQPQHF. CDR3 coding DNA: TGTGCCTGGTCCCTTGGGGGCGGTCAGCCCCAGCATTTT.